The rows below give T cell receptor beta chains drawn from one sample of a study of shared clonotypes between healthy human individuals. Here immunoSEQ multiplex PCR was the method, and the copy in TCRdb shows in-frame clones only, minus some. This sample carries about 1.1 million clones, approximately 80% of them seen once, and the ten largest clones take about 0.52%. The sequenced sample consisted of memory CD4+ T cells from PBMCs. The receptors derive from a man aged 18 to 30 in good health. Some clones in this sample may be carry-over from other donors' samples. Each CDR3 is given with its conserved first and last residue. A D gene is named only where the DNA matches it firmly. Expanded clones get a size class; other rows say once, few or many, or leave the size out.

V gene	D gene	J gene	clone size	CDR3 DNA	CDR3 protein
TRBV7-9	TRBD2	TRBJ2-5	-	TGTGCCAGCAGCTTTACTAGCGGGAGGACCCACCAAGAGACCCAGTACTTC	CASSFTSGRTHQETQYF
TRBV5-4	-	TRBJ2-5	-	TGTGCCAGCAGCTTGGGAGGAAGTAGCGCGCACGGAGAGACCCAGTACTTC	CASSLGGSSAHGETQYF
TRBV9	TRBD1	TRBJ2-1	-	TGTGCCAGCAGTAAACAGGGGGAAAACAATGAGCAGTTCTTC	CASSKQGENNEQFF
TRBV11-2	-	TRBJ2-7	-	TGTGCCAGCAGCTTAGTCAGAGCCTACGAGCAGTACTTC	CASSLVRAYEQYF
TRBV5-1	TRBD2	TRBJ2-5	-	TGCGCCAGCAGCCCGGGACTAGCGGACCTAAGAGGGACCCAGTACTTC	CASSPGLADLRGTQYF
TRBV7-3	-	TRBJ1-2	-	TGTGCCAGCAGCTCGGGCACCTATGGCTACACCTTC	CASSSGTYGYTF
TRBV15	-	TRBJ2-7	-	TGTGCCACCAGCAGACCCCCCCAGGGCCTCTCCTACGAGCAGTACTTC	CATSRPPQGLSYEQYF
TRBV11-2	TRBD1	TRBJ1-1	-	TGTGCCAGCAGCGGATACAGGGGGCGGGCTGAAGCTTTCTTT	CASSGYRGRAEAFF
TRBV7-2	-	TRBJ2-1	few	TGTGCCAGCAGCTTATTTAGGCATGAGCAGTTCTTC	CASSLFRHEQFF
TRBV28	TRBD1	TRBJ1-1	-	TGTGCCAGCAGTTACAGGGGGCGCGATGAAGCTTTCTTT	CASSYRGRDEAFF
TRBV2	-	TRBJ1-4	few	TGTGCCAGCACACTGGTAGAGGGAGAAAAACTGTTTTTT	CASTLVEGEKLFF
TRBV19	-	TRBJ2-1	-	TGTGCCAGTAGTATTGGGCGGGACTCCTACAATGAGCAGTTCTTC	CASSIGRDSYNEQFF
TRBV5-1	-	TRBJ2-5	-	TGCGCCAGCCACCGCGCGACCCAAGAGACCCAGTACTTC	CASHRATQETQYF
TRBV5-6	TRBD1	TRBJ2-5	many	TGTGCCAGCAGCTCCAGGGGACAGGGGGCGAGGGAGACCCAGTACTTC	CASSSRGQGARETQYF
TRBV5-4	-	TRBJ2-1	-	TGTGCCCTACAGGGGGGGGGCATTCGAAATGAGCAGTTCTTC	CALQGGGIRNEQFF
TRBV28	-	TRBJ2-1	-	TGTGCCAGCAGTTTTCGGCAGTTCAGTTCCGATGAGCAGTTCTTC	CASSFRQFSSDEQFF
TRBV5-1	TRBD1	TRBJ2-5	-	TGCGCCAGCACCTTGACAGGGGATGGTAGGGAGACCCAGTACTTC	CASTLTGDGRETQYF
TRBV5-1	-	TRBJ2-5	-	TGCGCCAGCAGCACCCACCAAGAGACCCAGTACTTC	CASSTHQETQYF
TRBV11-2	-	TRBJ1-4	-	TGTGCCAGCAGACTAAGGGGGGATCCTAATGAAAAACTGTTTTTT	CASRLRGDPNEKLFF
TRBV10-3	TRBD2	TRBJ2-2	-	TGTGCCATCAGTGATATGACCGGGAGGGCGTCCGGGGAGCTGTTTTTT	CAISDMTGRASGELFF
TRBV7-3	-	TRBJ2-2	-	TGTGCCAGCAGCTTAGACTCAAACACCGGGGAGCTGTTTTTT	CASSLDSNTGELFF
TRBV10-2	TRBD2	TRBJ2-5	few	TGCGCCAGCAGTGAGTCAGGAGTAGCGGGAGGGCGGGAGAAGACCCAGTACTTC	CASSESGVAGGREKTQYF
TRBV6-5	TRBD2	TRBJ2-1	-	TGTGCCAGCAGTCCGGGACTAGCGGCCTACAATGAGCAGTTCTTC	CASSPGLAAYNEQFF
TRBV11-3	-	TRBJ2-5	-	TGTGCCAGCAGCTCCCACCAGGCGGAAATACTCGAAGAGACCCAGTACTTC	CASSSHQAEILEETQYF
TRBV11-2	TRBD2	TRBJ2-1	-	TGTGCCAGCAGCTTGGCCTTTAGCGGGAGGAAGTTCTTC	CASSLAFSGRKFF
TRBV5-1	-	TRBJ2-7	many	TGCGCCAGCAAGGGGCAGTCATCCTACGAGCAGTACTTC	CASKGQSSYEQYF
TRBV19	-	TRBJ2-5	few	TGTGCCAGTAGTAGCCGGGGAGAGACCCAGTACTTC	CASSSRGETQYF
TRBV16	TRBD1	TRBJ1-2	-	TGTGCCAGCAGCCAATGGGGACAGGGGAACTATGGCTACACCTTC	CASSQWGQGNYGYTF
TRBV5-1	-	TRBJ1-1	-	TGCGCCAGCAGCTTGACGAGGGTTGGCACTGAAGCTTTCTTT	CASSLTRVGTEAFF
TRBV5-1	-	TRBJ2-3	-	TGCGCCAGCAGCTTGAGCCTCACAGATACGCAGTATTTT	CASSLSLTDTQYF
TRBV15	-	TRBJ2-2	-	TGTGCCACCGCAGGCAAGAACACCGGGGAGCTGTTTTTT	CATAGKNTGELFF
TRBV28	-	TRBJ1-5	-	TGTGCCAGCAGTTTTCTCGGTAATCAGCCCCAGCATTTT	CASSFLGNQPQHF
TRBV7-3	-	TRBJ2-3	-	TGTGCCAGCAGCTTAGGCCAGCGGAGCTTTGCCCCAGATACGCAGTATTTT	CASSLGQRSFAPDTQYF
TRBV5-1	TRBD1	TRBJ1-2	-	TGCGCCAGCAGCCGCCTCATACCGGGACAGGGCGAACACTATGGCTACACCTTC	CASSRLIPGQGEHYGYTF
TRBV2	-	TRBJ2-7	once	TGTGCCAGCAGTGAAGGGTTATACGAGCAGTACTTC	CASSEGLYEQYF
TRBV2	-	TRBJ1-3	-	TGTGCCAGCCAAAGCTCTGGAAACACCATATATTTT	CASQSSGNTIYF
TRBV15	-	TRBJ2-7	-	TGTGCCACCAGCAGAGGGTACGACTACGAGCAGTACTTC	CATSRGYDYEQYF
TRBV5-1	-	TRBJ2-1	-	TGCGCCAGCAGCGAAACCCCCCTAAATGAGCAGTTCTTC	CASSETPLNEQFF
TRBV6-5	-	TRBJ2-2	few	TGTGCCGTTTTAGACTACCGCACCGGGGAGCTGTTTTTT	CAVLDYRTGELFF
TRBV5-6	-	TRBJ1-1	-	TGTGCCAGCAGCTGGGGTTCAGGGAGGAACACTGAAGCTTTCTTT	CASSWGSGRNTEAFF
TRBV28	TRBD1	TRBJ2-5	-	TGTGCCAGCAGTAGGGGGCGCGAGACCCAGTACTTC	CASSRGRETQYF
TRBV11-2	TRBD2	TRBJ2-1	few	TGTGCCAGCAGCTTGCGCGGGGGATCCCCCTTGGGGTCCTACAATGAGCAGTTCTTC	CASSLRGGSPLGSYNEQFF
TRBV19	-	TRBJ1-2	-	TGTGCCAGTGGAGTATTGATCAGTAACTATGGCTACACCTTC	CASGVLISNYGYTF